The 5 T cell receptor beta chains below were found in one sample sequenced in a study of blood T cell repertoires in COVID-19. Profiled with immunoSEQ multiplex PCR; TCRdb holds only in-frame clones, not every one. The sample consists of roughly 50,000 clones, about 91% of them appearing once. The sequenced sample was peripheral blood. All receptors come from a woman aged 55-75 years with active COVID-19.

CDR3 loop: CATSRNVQGYEQYF. The CDR3 DNA follows: TGTGCCACCAGCAGGAACGTACAGGGTTACGAGCAGTACTTC. The chain couples TRBV15 to TRBJ2-7, with D perhaps TRBD1 (6 bases). Per the germline V gene, CDR1 is LNHNV and CDR2 is YYDKDF (reference sequence). The CDR3 is 14 amino acids. V was cut by 3 bases and J by 4 bases, with 13 bases left in between. Full variable domain (remainder filled in from reference TRBV15 and TRBJ2-7): DAMVIQNPRYQVTQFGKPVTLSCSQTLNHNVMYWYQQKSSQAPKLLFHYYDKDFNNEADTPDNFQSRRPNTSFCFLDIRSPGLGDTAMYLCATSRNVQGYEQYFGPGTRLTVT.

CDR3 sequence: CASSVMAGWEQYF. The CDR3 DNA follows: TGTGCCAGCAGCGTGATGGCCGGGTGGGAGCAGTACTTC. This chain links TRBV7-8 with TRBJ2-7; unclear D gene. Trimming removed 5 bases from V and 7 bases from J, with 15 bases in between. Germline V gives CDR1 SGHVS, CDR2 FQNEAQ. The CDR3 covers 13 residues.

This clone was seen just once. The junction departs from germline at one end; a sequencing error may be responsible. The chain combines TRBV19 with TRBJ1-1; tentatively, D is TRBD1 (5 bases). The germline V gene has CDR1 LNHDA and CDR2 SQIVND (reference sequence). The CDR3 loop spans 12 amino acids. The CDR3 DNA is TGTGCCAGTAGTAGGACAAACACGGAAGCTTTCTTT. Its protein is CASSRTNTEAFF.

This clone was picked up one time. The chain links TRBV6-5 to TRBJ2-4; 8 nucleotides agree with TRBD2. Germline V gene data show CDR1 as MNHEY and CDR2 as SVGAGI. There are 16 residues in the CDR3. The ends lost 2 bases at V and 4 bases at J; junction bases unmatched: 7. The CDR3 here is CASSYRSASGKNIQYF. The CDR3 DNA is TGTGCCAGCAGTTACAGGTCAGCTAGCGGGAAAAACATTCAGTACTTC.

The gene calls are TRBV6-2 or TRBV6-3 and TRBJ2-1, with 15 bases lining up with TRBD2. Per the germline V gene, CDR1 is MNHEY and CDR2 is SVGEGT. CDR3 length: 16 residues. The V segment lost 4 bases and the J segment 11 bases; nucleotides outside the gene matches: 9. As DNA, the CDR3 is TGTGCCAGCAGTTTCCGGACTAGCGGGGGGGGATCCCAGCAGTTCTTC. This sequence encodes CASSFRTSGGGSQQFF.